One sample yielded the 4 T cell receptor beta chains listed below, sequenced in a study of immune evolution from preneoplasia to lung adenocarcinoma (dated by TCRdb to about 2021). The library was produced with the immunoSEQ multiplex PCR assay. The clones in this table, taken by TCRdb from immuneACCESS, are in-frame only. Not every clone is retained; where verified, under half of the shortfall comes from an unresolved V gene, and the cause of the rest is unknown. This sample gives several thousand clones in total; around four fifths of them show up just once. Of the sample, less than 10% is held by the ten largest clones. The sample comprised FFPE normal lung tissue adjacent to the tumor. All receptors come from a person aged 50-75 years with lung adenocarcinoma.

The V call is TRBV7-6, the J call TRBJ1-5; D gene uncertain. The CDR3 runs to 13 residues. Looked up from germline, CDR1 is SGHVS and CDR2 is FNYEAQ. Trimming stripped 1 base from V and 5 bases from J, with 6 bases between. The chain's CDR3 is CASSLVHDQPQHF. The CDR3 region has the DNA TGTGCCAGCAGCTTAGTTCATGATCAGCCCCAGCATTTT.

V is TRBV7-9 and J is TRBJ1-1; no definite D call. V was shortened by 5 bases and J by 7 bases, with 8 bases between the two germline ends. Germline assignment: CDR1 SEHNR and CDR2 FQNEAQ (reference sequence). This CDR3 contains 11 residues. CDR3 nucleotide sequence: TGTGCCAGCAGCGCCCCACTTGAAGCTTTCTTT. Residues: CASSAPLEAFF.

V usage is TRBV7-6 and J usage is TRBJ2-2, with TRBD1 matching over 8 bases. Germline V gene sequence: CDR1 SGHVS, CDR2 FNYEAQ. There are 16 residues in the CDR3. V lost 4 bases to trimming and J lost 4 bases; unmatched junction nucleotides: 8. CDR3 loop: CASSSGGVGGTGELFF. CDR3 in DNA: TGTGCCAGCAGCTCAGGGGGCGTAGGAGGCACCGGGGAGCTGTTTTTT.

V is TRBV6-5 and J is TRBJ2-7; D is ambiguous. Looked up from germline, CDR1 is MNHEY and CDR2 is SVGAGI. Trimming took off 8 bases at V and 6 bases at J, with 14 bases between the two ends. The CDR3 is 12 amino acids. The CDR3 DNA sequence: TGTGCCAGCCGCGCCCGTTATGGCGAGCAGTACTTC. Its protein is CASRARYGEQYF.